These 10 T cell receptor beta chains originate from one sample sequenced in a study of CD8 T cells in ankylosing spondylitis. From the 5' RACE reads, TCRdb called clonotypes with MiXCR, one entry per CDR3 protein. The table shows over 30,000 distinct CDR3 sequences, with 16% occurring only once. Material for sequencing was blood. These receptors were obtained from a male donor with ankylosing spondylitis or in good health (not recorded which).

This clonotype was detected a few times. This chain connects TRBV20-1 to TRBJ2-1; the D gene could be TRBD1 or TRBD2 (6 bases each). Germline V gives CDR1 DFQATT, CDR2 SNEGSKA (reference sequence). V was trimmed by 3 bases and J by 4 bases, leaving 13 bases between them. The CDR3 is 14 residues long. CDR3 region: CSARRGVQYNEQFF. CDR3 DNA sequence: TGCAGTGCTAGGAGGGGGGTACAATACAATGAGCAGTTCTTC.

This clonotype was detected only once. The CDR3 nucleotides read TGTGCCAGCAGTTTGACTAGCGGGGGGCCCGACAATGAGCAGTTCTTC. The encoded protein is CASSLTSGGPDNEQFF. This rearrangement joins TRBV12-3 or TRBV12-4 to TRBJ2-1; 13 bases are a match to TRBD2. The CDR3 sequence is 16 residues long. J lost 5 bases, V lost 3 bases, and 4 bases had no gene match.

This sequence joins TRBV30 and TRBJ2-4; 9 bases align to TRBD1. Germline CDR1 GTSNPN, CDR2 SVGIG (reference sequence). This CDR3 spans 13 amino acids. V lost 7 bases, J lost 6 bases, and 7 bases stayed unmatched. The CDR3 region is CASRQGVLNIQYF. The CDR3, as DNA: TGTGCCTCGCGACAGGGGGTACTAAACATTCAGTACTTC.

The chain joins TRBV5-1 to TRBJ2-7; maybe TRBD2 (9 bases). Germline V lookup: CDR1 SGHRS, CDR2 YFSETQ. CDR3 length equals 19 residues. V was shortened by 0 bases and J by 5 bases, with 27 bases between the two germline ends. In DNA, the CDR3 is TGCGCCAGCAGCTTGGTCGGGACAGGACGTGGTAGCGGGAGTAACGAGCAGTACTTC. Translation: CASSLVGTGRGSGSNEQYF. The full variable domain, with the rest looked up from reference TRBV5-1 and TRBJ2-7, is KAGVTQTPRYLIKTRGQQVTLSCSPISGHRSVSWYQQTPGQGLQFLFEYFSETQRNKGNFPGRFSGRQFSNSRSEMNVSTLELGDSALYLCASSLVGTGRGSGSNEQYFGPGTRLTVT.

J is TRBJ1-1 and V is TRBV12-3 or TRBV12-4; D gene uncertain. V lost 1 base and J 4 bases, leaving 10 bases between the germline ends. The CDR3 consists of 14 residues. The CDR3 region has the DNA TGTGCCAGCAGTTTAGGGGTCGGCGTCACTGAAGCTTTCTTT. Protein sequence: CASSLGVGVTEAFF.

This sequence joins TRBV27 and TRBJ2-7; no clear D. The CDR3 totals 11 residues. Looked up from germline, CDR1 is MNHEY and CDR2 is SMNVEV (reference sequence). Trimming pared 8 bases from V and 4 bases from J, leaving 9 bases between. Here the CDR3 reads CASCSPYEQYV. The CDR3 coding sequence is TGTGCCAGCTGCTCTCCTTACGAGCAGTACGTC.

This chain links TRBV6-2 or TRBV6-3 with TRBJ1-1; unclear D gene. Trimming left V 8 bases short and J 1 base short, with 5 bases between. The CDR3 is 11 residues long. Per the germline V gene, CDR1 is MNHEY and CDR2 is SVGEGT. Here the CDR3 reads CASSENTEAFF. The CDR3 nucleotides are TGTGCCAGCTCTGAGAACACTGAAGCTTTCTTT.

This clonotype was counted a few times. The chain joins TRBV29-1 to TRBJ2-7; 8 bases match TRBD1. In germline, CDR1 is SQVTM, CDR2 ANQGSEA. Losses at the gene ends were 5 bases for V and 3 bases for J; bases not matched to a gene: 6. The CDR3 is 13 residues long. CDR3 sequence: CSVNLGQGYEQYF. The CDR3 DNA is TGCAGCGTTAACCTTGGACAGGGCTACGAGCAGTACTTC.

This clonotype has just one count. This CDR3 is CASSFNQGNTGELFF. The CDR3 DNA is TGTGCCAGCAGTTTTAATCAGGGGAACACCGGGGAGCTGTTTTTT. The rearrangement links TRBV28 to TRBJ2-2, with D possibly matching TRBD1 (5 bases). Germline assignment: CDR1 MDHEN and CDR2 SYDVKM. V lost 3 bases to trimming and J lost 1 base, with 9 bases between them. The CDR3 spans 15 residues.

This chain links TRBV29-1 with TRBJ2-3; 7 bases line up with TRBD1. The CDR3 covers 12 residues. J gave up 7 bases and V 6 bases, and 7 bases lay outside the gene matches. Germline V gives CDR1 SQVTM, CDR2 ANQGSEA. The CDR3 reads CSVDNRGNTQYF. CDR3 nucleotides: TGCAGCGTGGATAACAGGGGTAATACGCAGTATTTT.